These T cell receptor beta chains were read from a single sample in a study of blood T cell repertoires in COVID-19. The data were produced by immunoSEQ multiplex PCR, yet TCRdb's version contains in-frame clones alone and is incomplete. This sample yields about 300,000 clones, of which 75% to 90% are seen a single time; around 1.9% belongs to the top ten. Sequencing input: PBMCs or T cells enriched from blood (not recorded which). The receptors shown here come from a woman aged 25 to 39 who had been exposed to COVID-19. CDR3s leave out the opening cysteine and the closing phenylalanine or tryptophan.

j_call	v_call	cdr3_aa
TRBJ1-1	TRBV15	ATSTGEVRGNTEAF
TRBJ2-7	TRBV5-6	ASSLGQADEQY
TRBJ1-5	TRBV4-2	ASSQVRTDYSNQPQH
TRBJ2-5	TRBV3-1/TRBV3-2	ASSPLTSGEETQY
TRBJ1-1	TRBV9	ASTPLTENTEAF
TRBJ2-7	TRBV3-1/TRBV3-2	ASSQRRLAGGPSRGYEQY
TRBJ1-1	TRBV30	AWSASSAF
TRBJ1-5	TRBV30	AWSLFSQPQH
TRBJ2-2	TRBV18	ASSPRQGVGTGELF
TRBJ1-4	TRBV9	ASSATGGNEKLF
TRBJ1-3	TRBV28	ASSLGGGSSGNTIY
TRBJ2-5	TRBV4-3	ASSQPDRYQETQY
TRBJ1-3	TRBV19	VSSGSGNTIY
TRBJ2-1	TRBV27	ASSLFYDGSRGNEQF
TRBJ1-5	TRBV2	ASSELRGNQPQH
TRBJ2-5	TRBV7-9	ASSLGTGTPETQY
TRBJ1-5	TRBV29-1	SVEEGGADQPQH
TRBJ1-6	TRBV28	ASSLMTGARKNSPLH
TRBJ1-2	TRBV30	AWSAGYGYT
TRBJ1-1	TRBV27	ASNPNAGVTEAF
TRBJ1-2	TRBV30	AWSVTQVGYT
TRBJ2-1	TRBV13	ASSTRQPSYNEQF
TRBJ2-1	TRBV2	ASSGTGGLSYNEQF
TRBJ2-1	TRBV9	ASSPRDVPTDNEQF
TRBJ2-1	TRBV5-4	ASSLEAGAYNEQF
TRBJ1-5	TRBV2	ASSEQGAINQPQH
TRBJ1-3	TRBV27	ASRGDLSGNTIY
TRBJ1-5	TRBV7-9	ASSTQGAGQPQH
TRBJ1-6	TRBV6-1	ASSEVTGNNSPLH
TRBJ2-5	TRBV28	ASSSWASGVETQY
TRBJ1-5	TRBV30	AWSPNLYEPQH
TRBJ1-5	TRBV2	ASSGLGQGRQPQH
TRBJ2-7	TRBV6-5	ASSMTGTFYEQY
TRBJ2-7	TRBV5-1	ASSRLGTSGGSSYEQY
TRBJ2-6	TRBV4-2	ASSQELGGGGANVLT
TRBJ1-2	TRBV28	ASSLQENYGYT
TRBJ1-2	TRBV18	ASSPTGTGNLYGYT
TRBJ1-2	TRBV4-2	ARNKYRANYGYT
TRBJ1-6	TRBV9	ASGRGQEGSPLH